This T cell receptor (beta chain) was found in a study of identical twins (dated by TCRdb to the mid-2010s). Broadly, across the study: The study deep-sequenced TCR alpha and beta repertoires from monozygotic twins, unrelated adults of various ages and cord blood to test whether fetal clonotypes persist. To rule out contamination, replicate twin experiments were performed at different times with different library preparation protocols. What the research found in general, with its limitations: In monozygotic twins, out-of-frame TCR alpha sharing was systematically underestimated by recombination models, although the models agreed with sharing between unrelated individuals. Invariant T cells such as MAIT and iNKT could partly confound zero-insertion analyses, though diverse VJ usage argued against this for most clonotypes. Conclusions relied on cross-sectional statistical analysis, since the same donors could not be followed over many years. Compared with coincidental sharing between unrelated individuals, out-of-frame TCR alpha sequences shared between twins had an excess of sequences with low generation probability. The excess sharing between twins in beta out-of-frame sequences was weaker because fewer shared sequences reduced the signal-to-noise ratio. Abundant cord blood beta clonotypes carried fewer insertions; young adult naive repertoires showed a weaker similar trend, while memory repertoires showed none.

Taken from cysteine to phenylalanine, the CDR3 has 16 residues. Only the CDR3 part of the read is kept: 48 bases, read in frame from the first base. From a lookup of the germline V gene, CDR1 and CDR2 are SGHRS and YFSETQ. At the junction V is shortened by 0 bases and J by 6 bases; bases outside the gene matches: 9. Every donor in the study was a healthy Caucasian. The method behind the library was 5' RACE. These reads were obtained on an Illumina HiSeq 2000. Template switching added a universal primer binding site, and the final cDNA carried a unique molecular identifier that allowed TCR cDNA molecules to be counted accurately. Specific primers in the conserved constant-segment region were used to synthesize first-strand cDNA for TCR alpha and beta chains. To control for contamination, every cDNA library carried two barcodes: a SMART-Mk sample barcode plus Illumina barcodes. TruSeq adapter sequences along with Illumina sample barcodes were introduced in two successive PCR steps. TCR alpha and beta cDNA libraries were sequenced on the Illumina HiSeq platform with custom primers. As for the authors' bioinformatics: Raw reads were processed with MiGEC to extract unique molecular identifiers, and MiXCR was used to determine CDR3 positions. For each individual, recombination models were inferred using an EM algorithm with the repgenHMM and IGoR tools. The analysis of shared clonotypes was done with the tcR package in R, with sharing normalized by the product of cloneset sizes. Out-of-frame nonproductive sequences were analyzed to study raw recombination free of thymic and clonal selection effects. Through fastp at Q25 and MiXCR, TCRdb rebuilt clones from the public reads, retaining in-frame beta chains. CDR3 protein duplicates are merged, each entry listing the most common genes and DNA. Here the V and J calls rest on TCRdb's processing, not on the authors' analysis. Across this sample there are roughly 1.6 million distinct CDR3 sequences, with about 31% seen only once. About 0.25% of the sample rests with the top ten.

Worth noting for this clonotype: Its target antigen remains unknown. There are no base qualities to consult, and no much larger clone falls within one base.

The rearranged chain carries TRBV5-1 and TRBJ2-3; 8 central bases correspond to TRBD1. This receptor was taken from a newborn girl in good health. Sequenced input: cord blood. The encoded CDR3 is CASSLAGGQVVDTQYF. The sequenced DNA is TGCGCCAGCAGCTTGGCCGGGGGACAGGTGGTGGATACGCAGTATTTT. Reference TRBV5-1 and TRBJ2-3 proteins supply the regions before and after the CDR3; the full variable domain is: KAGVTQTPRYLIKTRGQQVTLSCSPISGHRSVSWYQQTPGQGLQFLFEYFSETQRNKGNFPGRFSGRQFSNSRSEMNVSTLELGDSALYLCASSLAGGQVVDTQYFGPGTRLTVL.